Sequencing of this T cell receptor beta chain was carried out in a study of blood T cells in healthy people across ages. Primed by a sample-barcoded 5' primer and a J-beta primer mix, a second PCR proceeded for about 6 to 11 cycles. Using its own MiXCR run on the 5' RACE reads, TCRdb lists one record per CDR3 protein. The sample lists about 1.4 million distinct CDR3 sequences, almost 60% occurring once. V lost 0 bases to trimming and J lost 2 bases, with 9 bases between them. Germline V CDR1 and CDR2: SGDLS, YYNGEE. The CDR3 has 14 residues. In this sample, this clonotype turned up a few times. V usage is TRBV9 and J usage is TRBJ2-7, with D maybe TRBD1 (6 bases). Source material: blood. The TCR was taken from a young man in good health. The DNA of the CDR3 is TGTGCCAGCAGCGTAGGTCCAGGGGCCTACGAGCAGTACTTC. It codes for CASSVGPGAYEQYF.